These 32 T cell receptor beta chains were sequenced from one sample in a study of graft-versus-host responses after intestinal transplantation. These TCRs are of unknown antigen specificity. Profiling relied on immunoSEQ multiplex PCR, and the TCRdb table lists in-frame clones only, not all of them. This table holds approximately 77,000 clones, roughly 89% found once. Sample: unstimulated CD4+ T cells sorted from spleen or lymph node cells, taken before intestinal transplant. The origin of the receptors is a human donor who received an intestinal transplant.

V usage is TRBV29-1 and J usage is TRBJ2-7; 12 positions match TRBD2. V was pared by 6 bases and J by 2 bases, with 11 bases of the junction left unmatched. This CDR3 has 16 amino acids. Germline CDR1 and CDR2: SQVTM and ANQGSEA. CDR3 amino acids: CSVANRLAGAPYEQYF. The DNA of the CDR3 is TGCAGCGTCGCCAATCGACTAGCGGGAGCCCCCTACGAGCAGTACTTC.

A single count supports this clone. The gene calls are TRBV6-5 and TRBJ2-1; TRBD1 aligns across 9 bases. V lost 2 bases, J lost 2 bases, and 4 bases stayed unmatched. The CDR3 has 16 amino acids. Looked up from germline, CDR1 is MNHEY and CDR2 is SVGAGI. CDR3 bases: TGTGCCAGCAGTTACACAGGGGGCGGCCCCTACAATGAGCAGTTCTTC. This gives the protein CASSYTGGGPYNEQFF.

This chain links TRBV27 with TRBJ2-7, with a weak D call TRBD1 (6 bases). Between the trimmed V and J ends, which lost 2 bases and 5 bases, there was a span of 16 bases. The length of the CDR3 is 15 residues. Germline CDR1 and CDR2: MNHEY and SMNVEV (reference sequence). The CDR3 nucleotides are TGTGCCAGCAGTTTACGAACCGGGACAAGGAACGAGCAGTACTTC. The encoded protein is CASSLRTGTRNEQYF.

The genes are TRBV6-1 and TRBJ2-7; TRBD2 agrees at 9 bases. This CDR3 is built from 13 residues. Losses at the gene ends were 10 bases for V and 2 bases for J; bases not matched to a gene: 6. In germline, CDR1 is MNHNS, CDR2 SASEGT. CDR3 loop: CATGLAGTYEQYF. The CDR3, as DNA: TGTGCCACAGGGCTAGCGGGAACCTACGAGCAGTACTTC.

The rearrangement links TRBV5-1 to TRBJ2-3, with 13 bases fitting TRBD2. CDR1 is SGHRS and CDR2 is YFSETQ in the germline V gene. V dropped 2 bases and J dropped 7; count of bases not matched to a gene: 4. CDR3 size: 15 residues. CDR3 sequence reads: CASSLELAGGNTQYF. The CDR3 nucleotides read TGCGCCAGCAGCTTAGAACTAGCGGGAGGGAATACGCAGTATTTT.

This rearrangement joins TRBV28 to TRBJ1-2; D is ambiguous. From germline, CDR1 is MDHEN and CDR2 SYDVKM. Trimming removed 11 bases from V and 9 bases from J, with 16 bases in between. The CDR3 is 11 residues long. The chain's CDR3 is CAALANTRYTF. CDR3 sequence (DNA): TGTGCCGCCCTGGCCAACACCCGCTACACCTTC.

This chain joins TRBV7-9 and TRBJ1-1, with D perhaps matching TRBD1 (6 bases). The CDR3 runs 12 residues. CDR1 and CDR2 (germline): SEHNR, FQNEAQ (reference sequence). V lost 4 bases and J 6 bases, leaving 9 bases between the germline ends. The CDR3 DNA sequence: TGTGCCAGCAGCTGGGGGGGGCCTGAAGCTTTCTTT. Its translation is CASSWGGPEAFF.

The chain employs TRBV5-5 and TRBJ2-5; 8 bases line up with TRBD2. Trimming cost V 4 bases and J 2 bases; bases outside gene matches: 10. CDR3 size: 16 residues. CDR1 is SGHKS and CDR2 is YYEKEE in the germline V gene (reference sequence). The CDR3 DNA reads TGTGCCAGCAGCGGGACACTAGCGGTCAGACAAGAGACCCAGTACTTC. Its translation is CASSGTLAVRQETQYF.

The V and J genes are TRBV5-4 and TRBJ2-1, with 15 positions matching TRBD2. The CDR3 totals 20 residues. The germline V gene has CDR1 SGHNT and CDR2 YYREEE (reference sequence). Unmatched junction bases numbered 7, after V lost 0 bases and J lost 0 bases. The CDR3 DNA is TGTGCCAGCAGCTTGGCGAGGACTAGCGGGAGGGTGAGCTCCTACAATGAGCAGTTCTTC. Its translation: CASSLARTSGRVSSYNEQFF.

This clone was observed once. The chain is built from TRBV5-4 and TRBJ2-2; 8 nucleotides agree with TRBD1. Per germline, CDR1 SGHNT and CDR2 YYREEE (reference sequence). This CDR3 region has 15 residues. V lost 3 bases, J lost 5 bases, and 6 bases stayed unmatched. The CDR3 nucleotides read TGTGCCAGCAGCTCCCGACAGGGGAGGACCGGGGAGCTGTTTTTT. It yields the protein CASSSRQGRTGELFF.

The chain has TRBV7-2 and TRBJ2-5; D may be TRBD2 (6 bases). The CDR3 extends over 15 amino acids. Germline V gene lookup returns CDR1 SGHTA and CDR2 FQGNSA. V lost 2 bases and J lost 3, with 13 bases in between. For the CDR3, the DNA is TGTGCCAGCAGCTTATGGGGCGGGGCGGAAGAGACCCAGTACTTC. It translates to CASSLWGGAEETQYF.

The sample holds one count of this clone. J is TRBJ2-7 and V is TRBV28; 7 bases agree with TRBD1. The CDR3 length is 13 residues. With V trimmed by 6 bases and J by 3 bases, 5 bases remained unmatched. Germline values: CDR1 MDHEN, CDR2 SYDVKM. CDR3 sequence reads: CASRMGQSYEQYF. DNA for the CDR3: TGTGCCAGCAGGATGGGACAGAGCTACGAGCAGTACTTC.

This rearrangement joins TRBV11-2 to TRBJ2-5; 7 bases map to TRBD2. Germline CDR1 reads SGHAT; CDR2 reads FQNNGV. The CDR3 is made up of 14 amino acids. V lost 1 base, J lost 5 bases, and 4 bases stayed unmatched. CDR3 nucleotide sequence: TGTGCCAGCAGCTTAGGCCAGGGAGGGGAGACCCAGTACTTC. Encoded protein: CASSLGQGGETQYF. Based on the CDR3 plus reference TRBV11-2 and TRBJ2-5, the full variable domain is EAGVAQSPRYKIIEKRQSVAFWCNPISGHATLYWYQQILGQGPKLLIQFQNNGVVDDSQLPKDRFSAERLKGVDSTLKIQPAKLEDSAVYLCASSLGQGGETQYFGPGTRLLVL.

This clone was seen a single time. The CDR3 loop is CASSVTSGRDYEQYF. The CDR3 bases are TGTGCCAGCAGCGTCACCTCGGGGAGGGACTACGAGCAGTACTTC. The chain couples TRBV11-2 to TRBJ2-7, with 7 bases that match TRBD2. The germline gives CDR1 SGHAT, CDR2 FQNNGV. The CDR3 consists of 15 residues. Unmatched junction bases numbered 10, after V lost 5 bases and J lost 3 bases.

The chain joins TRBV11-2 to TRBJ1-3; TRBD1 might be the D (6 bases). This CDR3 is 17 amino acids long. V was cut by 5 bases and J by 0 bases, with 17 bases left in between. Germline V CDR1 and CDR2: SGHAT, FQNNGV. CDR3 amino acids: CASSRDYWTDSGNTIYF. In DNA, the CDR3 is TGTGCCAGCAGCCGAGACTACTGGACAGACTCTGGAAACACCATATATTTT.

The J gene is TRBJ2-3, the V gene TRBV5-5, with D possibly being TRBD1 (5 bases). V shed 0 bases and J shed 8 bases, with 16 bases lying between them. In germline, CDR1 is SGHKS, CDR2 YYEKEE (reference sequence). The CDR3 spans 15 residues. The CDR3 DNA is TGTGCCAGCAGCTTGGGGGTAACAGGAACGGCTACGCAGTATTTT. Amino acid sequence: CASSLGVTGTATQYF.

The gene calls are TRBV28 and TRBJ2-2; the D is unclear. There are 12 residues in the CDR3. The germline V gene has CDR1 MDHEN and CDR2 SYDVKM. Trimming left V 3 bases short and J 4 bases short, with 3 bases between. CDR3: CASSFFTGELFF. The CDR3 DNA reads as TGTGCCAGCAGTTTCTTCACCGGGGAGCTGTTTTTT. Full variable domain (missing parts from reference TRBV28 and TRBJ2-2): DVKVTQSSRYLVKRTGEKVFLECVQDMDHENMFWYRQDPGLGLRLIYFSYDVKMKEKGDIPEGYSVSREKKERFSLILESASTNQTSMYLCASSFFTGELFFGEGSRLTVL.

This clone was seen a single time. This sequence joins TRBV5-4 and TRBJ2-2, with 8 bases fitting TRBD1. Per germline, CDR1 SGHNT and CDR2 YYREEE (reference sequence). The CDR3 length is 14 residues. The J segment lost 3 bases and the V segment lost 5 bases, leaving 3 bases of the junction unmatched. The CDR3 region has the DNA TGTGCCAGCAGGGCGGACAGGGACACCGGGGAGCTGTTTTTT. Amino acid sequence: CASRADRDTGELFF.

The chain combines TRBV7-9 with TRBJ1-6, with D tentatively TRBD1 (5 bases). This CDR3 region has 13 residues. With 2 bases removed from V and 10 bases from J, the gap between germline ends came to 9 bases. Germline assignment: CDR1 SEHNR and CDR2 FQNEAQ (reference sequence). The CDR3 region has the DNA TGTGCCAGCAGCTTACAGGGAGGATCACCCCTCCACTTT. Translated, it gives CASSLQGGSPLHF. Looking up the rest from reference TRBV7-9 and TRBJ1-6 gives the full variable domain: DTGVSQNPRHKITKRGQNVTFRCDPISEHNRLYWYRQTLGQGPEFLTYFQNEAQLEKSRLLSDRFSAERPKGSFSTLEIQRTEQGDSAMYLCASSLQGGSPLHFGNGTRLTVT.

J is TRBJ2-7 and V is TRBV18; TRBD2 matches at 8 bases. The CDR3 length is 15 residues. Trimming removed 2 bases from V and 2 bases from J; junction bases left unmatched: 5. CDR1 and CDR2 (germline): KGHSH, LQKENI. The CDR3 coding sequence is TGTGCCAGCTCACCATCAGGGCGGGGGGCCTACGAGCAGTACTTC. This codes for CASSPSGRGAYEQYF. The full variable domain, in which reference TRBV18 and TRBJ2-7 provide the parts outside the CDR3, is NAGVMQNPRHLVRRRGQEARLRCSPMKGHSHVYWYRQLPEEGLKFMVYLQKENIIDESGMPKERFSAEFPKEGPSILRIQQVVRGDSAAYFCASSPSGRGAYEQYFGPGTRLTVT.

The table lists this clone with a count of one. CDR3 nucleotide sequence: TGTGCCAGCAGGTACAGTTACAATGAGCAGTTCTTC. Its translation is CASRYSYNEQFF. The J gene is TRBJ2-1, the V gene TRBV2; D gene unclear. Deletions cut 6 bases from V and 4 bases from J, with 7 bases between. The germline V gene has CDR1 SNHLY and CDR2 FYNNEI. The CDR3 totals 12 residues.

J is TRBJ2-5 and V is TRBV29-1, with TRBD2 identical over 10 bases. The V gene's germline CDR1 is SQVTM and CDR2 ANQGSEA. V lost 7 bases, J lost 5 bases, and 4 bases stayed unmatched. The CDR3 extends over 12 amino acids. CDR3 nucleotides: TGCAGCGCCCGGACTAGCGGCGAGACCCAGTACTTC. It specifies CSARTSGETQYF.

The J gene is TRBJ1-4, the V gene TRBV2; 9 positions agree with TRBD1. Losses at the gene ends were 6 bases for V and 5 bases for J; bases not matched to a gene: 4. Germline V gene data show CDR1 as SNHLY and CDR2 as FYNNEI. CDR3 length equals 14 residues. This CDR3 reads CASSPGQGNEKLFF. The CDR3 DNA follows: TGTGCCAGCAGCCCGGGACAGGGCAATGAAAAACTGTTTTTT.

V usage is TRBV18 and J usage is TRBJ2-1; tentatively, D is TRBD1 (6 bases). The CDR3 is 14 residues long. Trimming left V 3 bases short and J 7 bases short, with 13 bases between. Germline-derived CDR1 and CDR2 are KGHSH and LQKENI. The DNA for the CDR3 is TGTGCCAGCTCACCCCTGGGAAGGGGGAATGAGCAGTTCTTC. This translates into CASSPLGRGNEQFF.

This rearrangement joins TRBV30 to TRBJ1-1; no clear D. V lost 0 bases and J 6 bases, leaving 17 bases between the germline ends. This CDR3 region has 15 residues. Germline V gene sequence: CDR1 GTSNPN, CDR2 SVGIG (reference sequence). The CDR3 reads CAWSVGWGVGAEAFF. In DNA form, the CDR3 reads TGTGCCTGGAGTGTGGGGTGGGGTGTGGGAGCTGAAGCTTTCTTT.

The chain recombines TRBV19 with TRBJ1-2, with 9 bases fitting TRBD1. Germline V CDR1 and CDR2: LNHDA, SQIVND (reference sequence). The V gene end was trimmed by 5 bases and the J gene end by 5 bases; junction bases not matched to a gene: 6. CDR3 length equals 14 residues. In nucleotides, the CDR3 is TGTGCCAGTAGTTCTGACAGGGGGATGTATGGCTACACCTTC. Its translation is CASSSDRGMYGYTF.

The chain carries TRBV18 and TRBJ1-2, with 9 positions matching TRBD1. CDR1 is KGHSH, CDR2 LQKENI, per germline. Unmatched junction bases numbered 5, after V lost 3 bases and J lost 0 bases. The CDR3 length is 16 residues. CDR3: CASSPKQGATNYGYTF. DNA for the CDR3: TGTGCCAGCTCACCCAAACAGGGGGCGACTAACTATGGCTACACCTTC.

This clone was counted a few times. The V and J genes are TRBV14 and TRBJ1-1; TRBD1 is a possible D gene (6 bases). The CDR3 sequence is 16 residues long. CDR1 is SGHDN, CDR2 FVKESK, per germline. The V end was cut by 0 bases, the J end by 1 base, with 12 bases between. CDR3 region: CASSQEAGAWNTEAFF. In nucleotides, the CDR3 is TGTGCCAGCAGCCAAGAAGCGGGGGCCTGGAACACTGAAGCTTTCTTT.

The chain employs TRBV10-1 and TRBJ2-1; TRBD2 matches 12 bases. Losses at the gene ends were 2 bases for V and 10 bases for J; bases not matched to a gene: 9. Germline V gene sequence: CDR1 WNHNN, CDR2 SYGVQD (reference sequence). The CDR3 is 16 residues long. CDR3: CASSERGLAGTEEQFF. In nucleotides, the CDR3 is TGCGCCAGCAGTGAGAGGGGACTAGCGGGCACGGAGGAGCAGTTCTTC.

This clone was picked up a small number of times. The CDR3 coding sequence is TGTGCCAGCAGTGGATCGACAGGTTATGGGGATCAGCCCCAGCATTTT. Amino acid sequence: CASSGSTGYGDQPQHF. The rearrangement joins TRBV6-1 to TRBJ1-5; D is possibly TRBD1 (6 bases). The ends were cut back, 4 bases at V and 5 bases at J, with 18 bases in the middle. Germline CDR1 MNHNS, CDR2 SASEGT. The CDR3 has 16 residues.

Note on this clone: Sequence at one end of the junction differs from germline and may be a read error. The chain joins TRBV7-7 to TRBJ1-4; the match to TRBD1 covers 9 bases. This CDR3 has 15 amino acids. The germline V gene encodes CDR1 SSHAT and CDR2 FNYEAQ (reference sequence). The CDR3 here is CASSATGTGNEKLFF. The CDR3 DNA is TGTGCTAGCAGCGCTACCGGGACAGGGAATGAAAAACTGTTTTTT.

CDR3 protein: CASSTGGEAGYTF. The DNA for the CDR3 is TGCGCCAGCAGCACAGGGGGAGAGGCTGGCTACACCTTC. V gene TRBV5-1 combines with J gene TRBJ1-2; 8 bases line up with TRBD1. CDR1 SGHRS and CDR2 YFSETQ come from the germline V gene. Trimming removed 4 bases from V and 7 bases from J; junction bases left unmatched: 6. This CDR3 contains 13 residues.